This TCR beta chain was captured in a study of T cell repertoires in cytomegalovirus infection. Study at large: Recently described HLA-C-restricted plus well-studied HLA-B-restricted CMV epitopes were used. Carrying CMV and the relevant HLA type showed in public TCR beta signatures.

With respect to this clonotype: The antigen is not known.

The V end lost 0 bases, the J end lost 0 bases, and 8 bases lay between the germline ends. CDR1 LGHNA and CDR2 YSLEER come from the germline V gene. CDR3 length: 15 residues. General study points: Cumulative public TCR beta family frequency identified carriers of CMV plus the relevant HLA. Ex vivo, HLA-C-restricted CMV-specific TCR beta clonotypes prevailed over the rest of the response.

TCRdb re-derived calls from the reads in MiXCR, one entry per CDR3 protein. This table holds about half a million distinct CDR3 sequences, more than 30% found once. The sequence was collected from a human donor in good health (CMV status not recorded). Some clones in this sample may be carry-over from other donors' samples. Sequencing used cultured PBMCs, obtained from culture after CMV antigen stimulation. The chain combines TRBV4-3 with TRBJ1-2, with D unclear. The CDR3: CASSQDAQANYGYTF. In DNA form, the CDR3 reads TGCGCCAGCAGCCAAGATGCGCAGGCTAACTATGGCTACACCTTC.